These T cell receptor beta chains were read from a single sample in a study of blood T cell repertoires in COVID-19. Using immunoSEQ multiplex PCR, the repertoire was profiled, and TCRdb retains in-frame clones only, with some absent. Of about 44,000 clones in the sample, around four fifths were seen once. Specimen: peripheral blood. Source of these receptors: a human donor in a cohort sampled during active COVID-19. The CDR3 runs from the conserved cysteine through the conserved F or W. A D gene is named only where the DNA matches it firmly. A clone size is listed for some rows: how often the clone was seen (once, few, many), or a class if it is expanded.

J	D	V	size	CDR3	DNA
TRBJ2-3	TRBD2	TRBV4-2	.	CASSQGGDTDTQYF	TGTGCCAGCAGCCAGGGGGGGGACACAGATACGCAGTATTTT
TRBJ1-1	.	TRBV5-4	.	CASSLQGNTEAFF	TGTGCCAGCAGCTTGCAGGGGAACACTGAAGCTTTCTTT
TRBJ2-3	TRBD2	TRBV4-2	.	CASSHPERTRIPTVDTQYF	TGTGCCAGCAGCCACCCAGAGAGGACTAGGATCCCTACTGTGGATACGCAGTATTTT
TRBJ1-2	TRBD1	TRBV18	.	CASSPGTGDYGYTF	TGTGCCAGCTCACCAGGGACAGGGGACTATGGCTACACCTTC
TRBJ2-2	.	TRBV9	.	CASSVAGVANTGELFF	TGTGCCAGCAGCGTAGCAGGGGTAGCGAACACCGGGGAGCTGTTTTTT
TRBJ2-5	TRBD1	TRBV30	once	CAWAQGGAETQYF	TGTGCCTGGGCACAGGGGGGCGCGGAGACCCAGTACTTC
TRBJ2-3	.	TRBV3-1/TRBV3-2	.	CASSSGLFLTDTQYF	TGTGCCAGCAGCTCGGGACTTTTTTTAACAGATACGCAGTATTTT
TRBJ2-6	.	TRBV21-1	once	CASSKGTGLSGANVLTF	TGTGCCAGCAGCAAAGGGACAGGGTTGTCTGGGGCCAACGTCCTGACTTTC
TRBJ2-3	TRBD2	TRBV14	.	CASSAYRGLAGGKDTQYF	TGTGCCAGCAGCGCATATCGTGGACTAGCGGGGGGAAAGGATACGCAGTATTTT
TRBJ1-2	TRBD1	TRBV10-3	.	CAISDSDRGTHTF	TGTGCCATCAGTGATTCGGACAGGGGGACCCACACCTTC
TRBJ2-3	.	TRBV11-2	.	CASSLGVEADTDTQYF	TGTGCCAGCAGCTTAGGGGTGGAGGCCGACACAGATACGCAGTATTTT
TRBJ2-1	.	TRBV4-1	.	CASSQVGVRTNNEQFF	TGCGCCAGCAGCCAAGTAGGGGTTAGGACAAACAATGAGCAGTTCTTC
TRBJ2-7	TRBD1	TRBV5-1	.	CASSATGNNEQYF	TGCGCCAGCAGCGCGACAGGGAACAACGAGCAGTACTTC
TRBJ2-7	TRBD1	TRBV11-3	.	CASSLRQGDSEQYF	TGTGCCAGCAGCCTACGACAGGGGGACAGCGAGCAGTACTTC
TRBJ1-1	.	TRBV7-9	few	CASSLEGEIPEAFF	TGTGCCAGCAGCTTAGAGGGGGAAATCCCTGAAGCTTTCTTT
TRBJ2-7	.	TRBV19	.	CASIGGGAEQYF	TGTGCCAGTATCGGAGGGGGGGCCGAGCAGTACTTC
TRBJ2-3	.	TRBV7-9	.	CASRPSSIVTDTQYF	TGTGCCAGCAGGCCGTCGAGTATTGTGACAGATACGCAGTATTTT
TRBJ2-1	TRBD2	TRBV19	.	CASRGWAGDHNEQFF	TGTGCCAGTAGAGGGTGGGCGGGGGACCACAATGAGCAGTTCTTC
TRBJ2-3	.	TRBV5-6	.	CASSSGDTQYF	TGTGCCAGCAGCTCCGGTGATACGCAGTATTTT
TRBJ1-5	TRBD1	TRBV19	once	CASSNRGTGNQPQHF	TGTGCCAGTAGTAACAGGGGGACAGGCAATCAGCCCCAGCATTTT
TRBJ1-1	TRBD1	TRBV6-6	.	CASSLDRGSTEAFF	TGTGCCAGCAGTTTGGACAGGGGATCCACTGAAGCTTTCTTT
TRBJ2-7	TRBD1	TRBV7-2	.	CASSARTGFYEQYF	TGTGCCAGCAGCGCCCGGACAGGTTTCTACGAGCAGTACTTC
TRBJ2-1	.	TRBV2	.	CASSGWRGNNEQFF	TGTGCCAGCAGTGGGTGGCGGGGAAACAATGAGCAGTTCTTC
TRBJ1-2	TRBD1	TRBV11-2	.	CASSSDQGEGGGYTF	TGTGCCAGCAGCAGCGACCAGGGGGAAGGGGGAGGCTACACCTTC
TRBJ2-1	TRBD2	TRBV11-2	.	CASSRRTSGVYEQFF	TGTGCCAGCAGTCGCAGGACTAGCGGGGTATATGAGCAGTTCTTC
TRBJ2-3	TRBD1	TRBV7-9	.	CASTPQATGDADTQYF	TGTGCCAGCACCCCCCAAGCGACAGGGGACGCAGATACGCAGTATTTT
TRBJ2-7	TRBD1	TRBV12-3/TRBV12-4	.	CASSPRTGPEQYF	TGTGCCAGCAGTCCGCGGACAGGCCCCGAGCAGTACTTC
TRBJ1-2	.	TRBV5-4	.	CASSITGIGSYGYTF	TGTGCCAGCAGCATTACAGGGATAGGGAGCTATGGCTACACCTTC
TRBJ1-2	.	TRBV19	.	CASSKGDMRLYGYTF	TGTGCCAGTAGTAAGGGGGACATGAGGCTCTATGGCTACACCTTC
TRBJ2-1	.	TRBV4-1	.	CASSQDSGWTVSSYNEQFF	TGCGCCAGCAGCCAAGATTCGGGATGGACAGTGAGCTCCTACAATGAGCAGTTCTTC
TRBJ2-1	TRBD2	TRBV9	once	CASSVDVWTSGGDEQFF	TGTGCCAGCAGCGTAGATGTTTGGACTAGCGGGGGGGATGAGCAGTTCTTC
TRBJ1-1	.	TRBV12-5	.	CASASQVDTEAFF	TGTGCTAGTGCCAGTCAGGTGGACACTGAAGCTTTCTTT
TRBJ2-1	TRBD1	TRBV7-6	.	CASSLSGQEYNEQFF	TGTGCCAGCAGCTTATCGGGACAGGAGTACAATGAGCAGTTCTTC
TRBJ1-2	.	TRBV12-3/TRBV12-4	.	CASSNEGGYTF	TGTGCCAGCAGTAACGAGGGTGGCTACACCTTC
TRBJ1-3	TRBD1	TRBV5-1	.	CASSFGQDGNTIYF	TGCGCCAGCAGCTTCGGACAGGATGGAAACACCATATATTTT
TRBJ2-5	.	TRBV6-2/TRBV6-3	few	CASSRGLGETQYF	TGTGCCAGCAGCCGTGGACTCGGAGAGACCCAGTACTTC
TRBJ1-2	TRBD1	TRBV10-3	.	CAIGQEAVGGYTF	TGTGCCATCGGACAGGAGGCAGTAGGGGGCTACACCTTC
TRBJ2-1	TRBD2	TRBV4-3	.	CASSQGSGGAYNEQFF	TGCGCCAGCAGCCAAGGGAGCGGGGGGGCCTACAATGAGCAGTTCTTC
TRBJ1-1	TRBD1	TRBV11-1	.	CASSPSRDRGNTEAFF	TGTGCCAGCAGCCCCTCCCGGGACAGGGGTAACACTGAAGCTTTCTTT
TRBJ1-1	TRBD1	TRBV9	.	CASSTQDRGLTEAFF	TGTGCCAGCAGCACTCAGGACAGGGGGCTGACTGAAGCTTTCTTT
TRBJ2-7	.	TRBV4-1	.	CASSQDRGTRNSYEQYF	TGCGCCAGCAGCCAAGACCGCGGGACGAGGAACTCCTACGAGCAGTACTTC
TRBJ1-4	.	TRBV5-5	.	CASSLGTATNEKLFF	TGTGCCAGCAGCTTGGGGACAGCTACTAATGAAAAACTGTTTTTT
TRBJ2-2	TRBD1	TRBV24-1	.	CATRGQGDTGELFF	TGTGCCACCAGGGGACAGGGAGACACCGGGGAGCTGTTTTTT
TRBJ2-3	.	TRBV6-2/TRBV6-3	.	CASSSPGHHTQYF	TGTGCCAGCAGCTCACCGGGACACCATACGCAGTATTTT
TRBJ2-7	TRBD1	TRBV20-1	.	CSASTGGWEQYF	TGCAGTGCAAGTACAGGGGGCTGGGAGCAGTACTTC
TRBJ1-2	TRBD1	TRBV7-2	.	CASSLPGTGGGYTF	TGTGCCAGCAGCTTACCCGGGACAGGGGGCGGCTACACCTTC
TRBJ1-2	.	TRBV11-2	.	CASSLTSGRGNYGYTF	TGTGCCAGCAGCTTAACCTCGGGACGGGGGAACTATGGCTACACCTTC
TRBJ2-3	TRBD1	TRBV11-3	.	CASSPRQGARADTQYF	TGTGCCAGCAGCCCTAGACAGGGGGCCCGTGCAGATACGCAGTATTTT
TRBJ2-5	TRBD2	TRBV7-2	.	CASSYEVGTSAVETQYF	TGTGCCAGCAGCTACGAAGTTGGGACTAGCGCCGTAGAGACCCAGTACTTC
TRBJ2-1	TRBD2	TRBV7-2	once	CASSSKGLAGGLGYNEQFF	TGTGCCAGCAGCTCGAAGGGACTAGCGGGGGGGTTGGGTTACAATGAGCAGTTCTTC
TRBJ1-2	.	TRBV30	.	CAWRAGGRSGYTF	TGTGCCTGGAGAGCGGGGGGCCGTAGTGGCTACACCTTC
TRBJ2-3	.	TRBV5-1	.	CASSFFVAWDTQYF	TGCGCCAGCAGCTTTTTCGTGGCCTGGGATACGCAGTATTTT
TRBJ2-2	TRBD1	TRBV28	few	CASSLWRGPGTGELFF	TGTGCCAGCAGTTTATGGAGGGGGCCGGGCACCGGGGAGCTGTTTTTT
TRBJ2-3	TRBD1	TRBV7-3	.	CASSSQGGTDTQYF	TGTGCCAGCAGTTCACAGGGGGGCACAGATACGCAGTATTTT
TRBJ2-5	TRBD1	TRBV11-1	.	CASSPRDRAWETQYF	TGTGCCAGCAGTCCCCGGGACAGGGCCTGGGAGACCCAGTACTTC